This section outlines one TCR beta chain sequence together with its context. The data originate from a study of immune characterization of retroperitoneal liposarcoma. The CDR3 sequence is 15 residues long. Per the germline V gene, CDR1 is MNHEY and CDR2 is SVGAGI. The ends were cut back, 4 bases at V and 0 bases at J, with 10 bases in the middle. TCRdb reprocessed the PCR reads with MiXCR, giving one entry per CDR3 protein. Here the sample spans over 8,000 distinct CDR3 sequences, around 35% being singletons. Sample: tumor tissue. The clonotype originates from a female donor with retroperitoneal liposarcoma. The chain uses TRBV6-5 and TRBJ1-3; no clear D. CDR3 region: CASSSTASSGNTIYF. The DNA of the CDR3 is TGTGCCAGCAGTTCAACCGCTAGCTCTGGAAACACCATATATTTT.